The following is a T cell receptor beta chain sequence with its context. The antigen remains undetermined. The length of the CDR3 is 15 residues. The V and J ends lost 7 bases and 5 bases, in that order; junction bases with no gene match: 6. Germline loops: CDR1 MNHEY, CDR2 SMNVEV (reference sequence). The data belong to a study of naive and memory T cell subsets. Study-wide results and limits: The RNA method is potentially sensitive to activation and differentiation changes.

Amplification of ligated cDNA took four PCR rounds with SP2 and nested alpha and beta constant primers. For blood and skin samples, reverse transcription used TCR alpha and beta constant primers. Via MiXCR, TCRdb re-called the 5' RACE reads, giving one row per CDR3 protein. The data contain about 59,000 distinct CDR3 sequences, under 10% of them singletons. An oligonucleotide containing a UMI was ligated to the 3' end of TCR cDNA. Whole-blood samples were under 3 ml of peripheral blood from healthy adult volunteers. This clonotype was sampled from a female donor in good health. The chain has TRBV27 and TRBJ2-2; TRBD1 aligns across 11 bases. The CDR3 DNA reads as TGTGCCAGCACCTGGACAGGGGGCAGGACCGGGGAGCTGTTTTTT. The encoded protein is CASTWTGGRTGELFF.